This T cell receptor beta chain stems from a study of blood T cell repertoires in COVID-19. About the research overall: The United States, Italy and Spain supplied acute and convalescent COVID-19 samples.

Original data processing: Amplified reference gene primers provided the basis for estimating nucleated cell counts. The assay was immunoSEQ multiplex PCR, and TCRdb's table has in-frame clones only and misses some. Clonal size and the V and J genes are those of that table, whereas D and trimming came from the DNA. This repertoire shows more than 85,000 clones, roughly 79% found once; its top ten account for 10%. V lost 3 bases and J 7 bases, leaving 16 bases between the germline ends. Germline V gives CDR1 LGHDT, CDR2 YNNKEL (reference sequence). The CDR3 runs 15 residues. The sequenced sample consisted of peripheral blood. The genes are TRBV3-1 (or the pseudogene TRBV3-2) and TRBJ1-5; a weak D match, TRBD1 (6 bases). The clonotype originates from a man between 70 and 80 years old with acute or convalescent COVID-19. This CDR3 reads CASSQAGIRGQPQHF. For the CDR3, the DNA is TGTGCCAGCAGCCAGGCCGGGATCAGGGGACAGCCCCAGCATTTT.